These T cell receptor beta chains were read from a single sample in a study of shared clonotypes between healthy human individuals. Sequencing was performed with immunoSEQ multiplex PCR; in TCRdb, only in-frame clones are kept and a portion is missing. Of approximately 720,000 clones listed, about 90% are singletons. The specimen sequenced was naive CD8+ T cells sorted from blood. The receptors derive from a man aged 25 to 40 in good health. CDR3s include the opening cysteine and the closing phenylalanine or tryptophan. Each record gives: V gene, J gene, D gene, clone size, CDR3 protein, CDR3 DNA. A D gene is named only where the DNA matches it firmly. The size of a clone is reported for some rows only, either as once, few or many, or as a class for expanded clones.

V: TRBV5-6
J: TRBJ1-1
D: .
size: .
CDR3: CASSLGGGTEAFF
DNA: TGTGCCAGCAGCTTGGGCGGGGGGACTGAAGCTTTCTTT

V: TRBV19
J: TRBJ1-2
D: TRBD1
size: .
CDR3: CASSIGTGGVYYGYTF
DNA: TGTGCCAGTAGTATAGGCACAGGGGGAGTATACTATGGCTACACCTTC

V: TRBV25-1
J: TRBJ1-5
D: TRBD1
size: .
CDR3: CASSGPDRGPNQPQHF
DNA: TGTGCCAGCAGTGGACCAGACAGGGGTCCCAATCAGCCCCAGCATTTT

V: TRBV7-6
J: TRBJ2-7
D: TRBD1
size: .
CDR3: CASSLVRTGGFYEQYF
DNA: TGTGCCAGCAGCTTAGTTCGGACAGGGGGCTTTTACGAGCAGTACTTC

V: TRBV2
J: TRBJ2-5
D: TRBD1
size: once
CDR3: CASSPIQGAQETQYF
DNA: TGTGCCAGCAGCCCGATACAGGGGGCCCAAGAGACCCAGTACTTC

V: TRBV5-1
J: TRBJ2-1
D: .
size: .
CDR3: CASSSEGLGYNEQFF
DNA: TGCGCCAGCAGCTCGGAGGGCCTTGGGTACAATGAGCAGTTCTTC

V: TRBV11-2
J: TRBJ1-1
D: TRBD1
size: once
CDR3: CASSRTGMVTEAFF
DNA: TGTGCCAGCAGCCGGACAGGTATGGTCACTGAAGCTTTCTTT

V: TRBV4-1
J: TRBJ2-7
D: .
size: .
CDR3: CASSQETGYVYEQYF
DNA: TGCGCCAGCAGCCAAGAAACAGGTTACGTCTACGAGCAGTACTTC

V: TRBV5-4
J: TRBJ2-7
D: .
size: .
CDR3: CASSMSLSGEQYF
DNA: TGTGCCAGCAGCATGTCGTTGTCCGGCGAGCAGTACTTC

V: TRBV14
J: TRBJ2-3
D: .
size: .
CDR3: CASSQLGAGGLDTQYF
DNA: TGTGCCAGCAGCCAACTTGGGGCAGGCGGTTTAGATACGCAGTATTTT

V: TRBV4-1
J: TRBJ1-5
D: TRBD1
size: .
CDR3: CASSQVQGYNQPQHF
DNA: TGCGCCAGCAGCCAAGTACAGGGGTACAATCAGCCCCAGCATTTT

V: TRBV7-9
J: TRBJ1-4
D: .
size: .
CDR3: CASSLGGGLQEKLFF
DNA: TGTGCCAGCAGCTTAGGGGGTGGTCTACAGGAAAAACTGTTTTTT

V: TRBV6-5
J: TRBJ1-2
D: .
size: .
CDR3: CASSYSGESYGYTF
DNA: TGTGCCAGCAGTTACTCCGGGGAGAGCTATGGCTACACCTTC

V: TRBV5-4
J: TRBJ2-6
D: .
size: .
CDR3: CASERSTRQSRANVLTF
DNA: TGTGCCAGCGAACGATCTACCAGACAAAGTCGGGCCAACGTCCTGACTTTC

V: TRBV29-1
J: TRBJ1-1
D: TRBD1
size: once
CDR3: CSVGRQGAENTEAFF
DNA: TGCAGCGTTGGTCGGCAGGGGGCCGAGAACACTGAAGCTTTCTTT

V: TRBV19
J: TRBJ1-1
D: .
size: .
CDR3: CASSMGGVETEAFF
DNA: TGTGCCAGTAGTATGGGAGGGGTTGAGACTGAAGCTTTCTTT

V: TRBV2
J: TRBJ1-5
D: .
size: .
CDR3: CASSGEGVVSQPQHF
DNA: TGTGCCAGCAGTGGGGAGGGGGTTGTTAGTCAGCCCCAGCATTTT

V: TRBV29-1
J: TRBJ2-1
D: .
size: .
CDR3: CSVDSTVTYNEQFF
DNA: TGCAGCGTTGATTCTACAGTAACCTACAATGAGCAGTTCTTC

V: TRBV7-8
J: TRBJ1-1
D: .
size: .
CDR3: CASSLEVRGGLAEAFF
DNA: TGTGCCAGCAGCTTAGAAGTAAGAGGCGGGCTGGCTGAAGCTTTCTTT

V: TRBV27
J: TRBJ2-7
D: TRBD2
size: .
CDR3: CASSDGGTSGWAYEQYF
DNA: TGTGCCAGCAGTGATGGTGGGACTAGCGGGTGGGCCTACGAGCAGTACTTC

V: TRBV27
J: TRBJ2-7
D: TRBD1
size: .
CDR3: CASSFDRDRVTYEQYF
DNA: TGTGCCAGCAGCTTCGATAGGGACAGGGTCACCTACGAGCAGTACTTC

V: TRBV7-6
J: TRBJ2-7
D: TRBD1
size: .
CDR3: CASSSEPRTGYEQYF
DNA: TGTGCCAGCAGTTCCGAGCCCAGGACAGGCTACGAGCAGTACTTC

V: TRBV9
J: TRBJ2-7
D: .
size: .
CDR3: CASSLADRAYEQYF
DNA: TGTGCCAGCAGCCTGGCGGACCGAGCCTACGAGCAGTACTTC

V: TRBV18
J: TRBJ2-1
D: TRBD1
size: .
CDR3: CASSPGTGGLNEQFF
DNA: TGTGCCAGCTCACCAGGGACAGGGGGCTTGAATGAGCAGTTCTTC

V: TRBV11-2
J: TRBJ2-7
D: TRBD1
size: .
CDR3: CASSPITWTGGSYEQYF
DNA: TGTGCCAGCAGCCCGATAACCTGGACAGGGGGATCCTACGAGCAGTACTTC

V: TRBV7-6
J: TRBJ2-1
D: .
size: .
CDR3: CASSLAPDVSGDNEQFF
DNA: TGTGCCAGCAGCTTAGCGCCTGACGTCTCGGGGGACAATGAGCAGTTCTTC

V: TRBV10-2
J: TRBJ2-7
D: TRBD2
size: few
CDR3: CASMGAGGIYEQYF
DNA: TGCGCCAGCATGGGGGCGGGAGGGATCTACGAGCAGTACTTC

V: TRBV5-1
J: TRBJ2-7
D: .
size: .
CDR3: CASSLEEQDHEQYF
DNA: TGCGCCAGCAGCTTGGAGGAACAGGACCACGAGCAGTACTTC

V: TRBV11-2
J: TRBJ2-1
D: .
size: few
CDR3: CASSLGQSHEQFF
DNA: TGTGCCAGCAGCTTAGGACAGTCCCATGAGCAGTTCTTC

V: TRBV18
J: TRBJ2-7
D: TRBD1
size: .
CDR3: CASSRDRVGTYEQYF
DNA: TGTGCCAGCTCAAGGGACAGGGTGGGGACCTACGAGCAGTACTTC

V: TRBV29-1
J: TRBJ2-1
D: .
size: .
CDR3: CSVEGSLSYNEQFF
DNA: TGCAGCGTTGAAGGGAGCCTTTCCTACAATGAGCAGTTCTTC

V: TRBV9
J: TRBJ2-1
D: .
size: .
CDR3: CASSVSQEQFF
DNA: TGTGCCAGCAGCGTAAGTCAGGAGCAGTTCTTC

V: TRBV29-1
J: TRBJ2-1
D: .
size: .
CDR3: CSVEELINEQFF
DNA: TGCAGCGTTGAAGAGCTAATCAATGAGCAGTTCTTC

V: TRBV6-1
J: TRBJ1-2
D: .
size: .
CDR3: CASSGLGSSYGYTF
DNA: TGTGCCAGCAGTGGATTAGGGTCCAGCTATGGCTACACCTTC

V: TRBV30
J: TRBJ2-1
D: TRBD1
size: .
CDR3: CARTGPVGQFF
DNA: TGTGCAAGGACAGGGCCAGTCGGGCAGTTCTTC

V: TRBV5-1
J: TRBJ2-7
D: .
size: .
CDR3: CASSFSNTGNEQYF
DNA: TGCGCCAGCAGCTTTTCCAACACCGGGAACGAGCAGTACTTC

V: TRBV21-1
J: TRBJ2-7
D: .
size: .
CDR3: CASSQGSSGSFYEQYF
DNA: TGTGCCAGCAGCCAAGGCTCTAGCGGGAGTTTCTACGAGCAGTACTTC